A selection of T cell receptor beta chains follows, all from one sample in a study of blood T cell repertoires in COVID-19. Sequencing was performed with immunoSEQ multiplex PCR; in TCRdb, only in-frame clones are kept and a portion is missing. Of about 23,000 clones in the sample, around 86% were seen once. Sample: peripheral blood. The receptor set was obtained from a woman aged 80 or over with active or convalescent COVID-19. Each CDR3 is given with its conserved first and last residue. The order of the fields is D gene, clone size, J gene, V gene, CDR3 DNA, CDR3 protein. A D gene is named only where the DNA matches it firmly. Rows give clone size only sometimes, using once, few, many, or a class for an expanded clone.

D gene: NA
clone size: NA
J gene: TRBJ1-5
V gene: TRBV19
CDR3 DNA: TGTGCCAGTAGTATATCTTTTAGCAATCAGCCCCAGCATTTT
CDR3 protein: CASSISFSNQPQHF

D gene: TRBD2
clone size: NA
J gene: TRBJ2-3
V gene: TRBV6-5
CDR3 DNA: TGTGCCAGCAGTTCCGCGGGACTAGCGGGCACAGATACGCAGTATTTT
CDR3 protein: CASSSAGLAGTDTQYF

D gene: TRBD2
clone size: NA
J gene: TRBJ2-5
V gene: TRBV4-1
CDR3 DNA: TGCGCCAGCAGACCGGGGACTAGCGGGGGACAATACCAAGAGACCCAGTACTTC
CDR3 protein: CASRPGTSGGQYQETQYF

D gene: TRBD1
clone size: NA
J gene: TRBJ1-5
V gene: TRBV28
CDR3 DNA: TGTGCCAGCAGATACTTGAAGGAGAACAGTCGACAGGGGAATCAGCCCCAGCATTTT
CDR3 protein: CASRYLKENSRQGNQPQHF

D gene: NA
clone size: few
J gene: TRBJ2-7
V gene: TRBV4-1
CDR3 DNA: TGCGCCAGCAGCCAAGAGGGCACCGACGGAACCTACGAGCAGTACTTC
CDR3 protein: CASSQEGTDGTYEQYF

D gene: NA
clone size: NA
J gene: TRBJ2-3
V gene: TRBV21-1
CDR3 DNA: TGTGCCAGCAGCAAAGACAAGACTAGCGGGGGGGTAACAGATACGCAGTATTTT
CDR3 protein: CASSKDKTSGGVTDTQYF

D gene: NA
clone size: once
J gene: TRBJ1-5
V gene: TRBV6-5
CDR3 DNA: TGTGCCAGCAGTTCCAGGGGTATAGTCAATCAGCCCCAGCATTTT
CDR3 protein: CASSSRGIVNQPQHF

D gene: NA
clone size: NA
J gene: TRBJ2-1
V gene: TRBV9
CDR3 DNA: TGTGCCAGCAGCGTAGAGGCATTTAGCTCTAGTGAGCAGTTCTTC
CDR3 protein: CASSVEAFSSSEQFF

D gene: NA
clone size: NA
J gene: TRBJ1-1
V gene: TRBV7-2
CDR3 DNA: TGTGCCAGCAGCTTGCGGGGACCTGAAGCTTTCTTT
CDR3 protein: CASSLRGPEAFF

D gene: NA
clone size: NA
J gene: TRBJ2-3
V gene: TRBV7-2
CDR3 DNA: TGTGCCAGCACCTCCTTGGCAGGCATTACTGGGGATACGCAGTATTTT
CDR3 protein: CASTSLAGITGDTQYF

D gene: NA
clone size: NA
J gene: TRBJ2-1
V gene: TRBV5-1
CDR3 DNA: TGCGCCAGCACGAAAACAACGGGCTCCTACAATGAGCAGTTCTTC
CDR3 protein: CASTKTTGSYNEQFF

D gene: TRBD1
clone size: NA
J gene: TRBJ2-7
V gene: TRBV7-9
CDR3 DNA: TGTGCCAGCACCGAGGACAGGGGCTACGAGCAGTACTTC
CDR3 protein: CASTEDRGYEQYF

D gene: NA
clone size: once
J gene: TRBJ1-5
V gene: TRBV19
CDR3 DNA: TGTGCCAGTAATGATATCGAGGGCAGGTACAATCAGCCCCAGCATTTT
CDR3 protein: CASNDIEGRYNQPQHF

D gene: NA
clone size: few
J gene: TRBJ1-1
V gene: TRBV11-2
CDR3 DNA: TGTGCCAGCAGCTTAGATTATGCGGGCTCGAACACTGAAGCTTTCTTT
CDR3 protein: CASSLDYAGSNTEAFF

D gene: NA
clone size: NA
J gene: TRBJ2-1
V gene: TRBV6-5
CDR3 DNA: TGTGCCAGCAGTTCGGTATCTGGTGGTGAGCAGTTCTTC
CDR3 protein: CASSSVSGGEQFF

D gene: TRBD1
clone size: once
J gene: TRBJ2-2
V gene: TRBV5-1
CDR3 DNA: TGCGCCAGCAGGACCCCCGGGACAGGGGGAACCGGGGAGCTGTTTTTT
CDR3 protein: CASRTPGTGGTGELFF

D gene: TRBD1
clone size: NA
J gene: TRBJ2-1
V gene: TRBV24-1
CDR3 DNA: TGTGCCACCAGTGATACAGGGGGCTACAATGAGCAGTTCTTC
CDR3 protein: CATSDTGGYNEQFF

D gene: NA
clone size: NA
J gene: TRBJ2-1
V gene: TRBV28
CDR3 DNA: TGTGCCAGCAGAACTAGAGGTAACGACAATGAGCAGTTCTTC
CDR3 protein: CASRTRGNDNEQFF

D gene: NA
clone size: NA
J gene: TRBJ2-5
V gene: TRBV5-1
CDR3 DNA: TGCGCCAGCAGCCCGGGCGGGACCCTTACCCGGGGGACCCAGTACTTC
CDR3 protein: CASSPGGTLTRGTQYF

D gene: NA
clone size: NA
J gene: TRBJ1-2
V gene: TRBV27
CDR3 DNA: TGTGCCAGCACTTCTTTGGTTTTTTCCCGGGGGGACCCCAACTATGGCTACACCTTC
CDR3 protein: CASTSLVFSRGDPNYGYTF

D gene: NA
clone size: NA
J gene: TRBJ1-2
V gene: TRBV25-1
CDR3 DNA: TGTGCCAGCGTTAACGGGGACACTACAGACCTCTATGGCTACACCTTC
CDR3 protein: CASVNGDTTDLYGYTF

D gene: TRBD2
clone size: once
J gene: TRBJ2-1
V gene: TRBV7-9
CDR3 DNA: TGTGCCAGCAGCTTCCCGGGACTAGCGGGCCACAATGAGCAGTTCTTC
CDR3 protein: CASSFPGLAGHNEQFF

D gene: NA
clone size: NA
J gene: TRBJ2-7
V gene: TRBV7-2
CDR3 DNA: TGTGCCAGCCCCGAAGCCCCCGGGTCGCCCTACGAGCAGTACTTC
CDR3 protein: CASPEAPGSPYEQYF

D gene: NA
clone size: NA
J gene: TRBJ2-2
V gene: TRBV6-5
CDR3 DNA: TGTGCCAGCAGCCGACCGGGGACTTCGGCCGGGGAGCTGTTTTTT
CDR3 protein: CASSRPGTSAGELFF

D gene: NA
clone size: NA
J gene: TRBJ2-1
V gene: TRBV3-1/TRBV3-2
CDR3 DNA: TGTGCCAGCAGCCTCCGACAGGCCAATGAGCAGTTCTTC
CDR3 protein: CASSLRQANEQFF

D gene: TRBD1
clone size: NA
J gene: TRBJ2-2
V gene: TRBV19
CDR3 DNA: TGTGCCAGTAGTAGATCCGGGACAGGGCGAGGTGACACCGGGGAGCTGTTTTTT
CDR3 protein: CASSRSGTGRGDTGELFF

D gene: NA
clone size: NA
J gene: TRBJ1-1
V gene: TRBV7-9
CDR3 DNA: TGTGCCAGCAGCTACAGGGTTACCACTGAAGCTTTCTTT
CDR3 protein: CASSYRVTTEAFF

D gene: NA
clone size: NA
J gene: TRBJ2-3
V gene: TRBV3-1/TRBV3-2
CDR3 DNA: TGTGCCAGCAGCAGGATCAGGGCGGCAGATACGCAGTATTTT
CDR3 protein: CASSRIRAADTQYF

D gene: TRBD1
clone size: NA
J gene: TRBJ1-5
V gene: TRBV29-1
CDR3 DNA: TGCAGCGCCCGGGACAGGGGTAGCAATCAGCCCCAGCATTTT
CDR3 protein: CSARDRGSNQPQHF